The TCR beta chain under discussion was sequenced for a study of vaccination effects on CD4 cells after COVID-19. About the research overall: After the second dose, samples were taken at median day 72.

Method: immunoSEQ multiplex PCR; TCRdb's copy keeps in-frame clones and lacks some. This table holds approximately 78,000 clones, approximately 80% found once. The ViraFEST assay expanded antigen-specific CD4+ T cells with viral peptide pools before sequencing. The authors isolated CD4+ T cells after 10 days of culture. Vaccination of participants consisted of two doses of either the BNT162b2 or mRNA-1273 vaccine. Previously uninfected by SARS-CoV-2, the vaccine recipients also showed negative nucleocapsid antibodies. Study findings and constraints: There was only 1 of 255 vaccine-induced clones in healthy vaccinees that cross-reacted with common cold coronaviruses.

CDR3 length equals 16 residues. J was trimmed by 4 bases and V by 7 bases; bases with no gene match: 12. The germline V gene has CDR1 LNHDA and CDR2 SQIVND (reference sequence). This clone was counted a single time. Its specificity is not known. The source material was CD4+ T cells from PBMCs cultured with HCoV-229E spike peptides, sampled after COVID-19 vaccination. J is TRBJ1-4 and V is TRBV19; 7 bases are shared with TRBD1. This clonotype was sampled from a human donor who received a COVID-19 vaccine. In DNA form, the CDR3 reads TGTGCCAGTACCAAATCCACCGGGACAGTTAATGAAAAACTGTTTTTT. Protein product: CASTKSTGTVNEKLFF.